A selection of T cell receptor beta chains follows, all from one sample in a study of T cells in Graves' hyperthyroidism and ophthalmopathy. TCRdb itself ran the multiplex PCR reads through MiXCR, one entry per CDR3 protein. The table records about 640,000 distinct CDR3 sequences, more than 12% of them present only once. Sequencing was carried out using blood. All receptors derive from a woman aged 45-65 years with Graves' ophthalmopathy. Each CDR3 is given without its conserved first and last residue. Clone size, where shown, is once, few, many, or a class for clones that have expanded.

V: TRBV2
J: TRBJ2-3
length: 13
size: many
CDR3: ASSEAGVTTDTQY

V: TRBV19
J: TRBJ2-7
length: 13
size: -
CDR3: ASRARTGQGNEQY

V: TRBV12-3/TRBV12-4
J: TRBJ2-5
length: 13
size: many
CDR3: ASRWTGSIQETQY

V: TRBV7-6
J: TRBJ2-5
length: 17
size: many
CDR3: ASSLVGTSGMVQQETQY

V: TRBV29-1
J: TRBJ2-4
length: 11
size: -
CDR3: SVALIAKNIQY

V: TRBV6-2/TRBV6-3
J: TRBJ2-7
length: 12
size: -
CDR3: ASSYSTESYEQY

V: TRBV11-2
J: TRBJ2-7
length: 10
size: many
CDR3: ASSLSRGEQY

V: TRBV7-9
J: TRBJ1-2
length: 12
size: many
CDR3: ASSSGTGGYGYT

V: TRBV4-3
J: TRBJ1-4
length: 15
size: -
CDR3: ASSQDFLTKWGEKLF

V: TRBV5-1
J: TRBJ1-4
length: 12
size: many
CDR3: ASSLGGANEKLF

V: TRBV30
J: TRBJ1-3
length: 10
size: many
CDR3: AWRKSGNTIY

V: TRBV28
J: TRBJ1-5
length: 15
size: many
CDR3: ASSLLYAVGSNQPQH

V: TRBV15
J: TRBJ2-3
length: 13
size: many
CDR3: ATSSGVRYTDTQY

V: TRBV7-9
J: TRBJ2-3
length: 13
size: many
CDR3: ASSSGGVGTDTQY

V: TRBV28
J: TRBJ2-3
length: 16
size: many
CDR3: ASSYHPSFPGLRDTQY

V: TRBV7-9
J: TRBJ2-7
length: 13
size: -
CDR3: ASSFWTGYPYEQY

V: TRBV5-1
J: TRBJ1-2
length: 11
size: few
CDR3: ASSLTGTSGYT

V: TRBV20-1
J: TRBJ2-7
length: 15
size: -
CDR3: SARAIGLAGYSYEQY

V: TRBV28
J: TRBJ2-7
length: 11
size: many
CDR3: ASSLGTSREQY

V: TRBV19
J: TRBJ2-5
length: 13
size: many
CDR3: ASSQTSGGQETQY